This TCR beta chain is drawn from a study of cytomegalovirus exposure and HLA in healthy donors. As to this clone: Its antigen is not known.

V gave up 10 bases and J gave up 0 bases; unmatched junction bases: 10. Germline CDR1 SNHLY, CDR2 FYNNEI. There are 15 residues in the CDR3. PCR was performed using 60 Vbeta and 13 Jbeta primers. TCRdb keeps only in-frame clones here, not all; method: immunoSEQ multiplex PCR. The data show 120,000 or so clones, with about 80% seen just once and about 1.8% held by the top ten. Whole-study results and caveats: A missense DCLRE1C variant was associated with V- and J-gene trimming of TCR beta chains in a later analysis, and an independent cohort replicated the association. In a later analysis, about 17,000 TCR beta sequences were associated with HLA alleles at 0.05 false discovery rate.

Sequencing was carried out using PBMCs. The TCR comes from a man younger than 30 in good health and CMV-seronegative. This sequence joins TRBV2 and TRBJ2-3; 7 bases fit TRBD2. Written as DNA, the CDR3 is TGTGCCATTGCCGATGAAGCGGGGAGCACAGATACGCAGTATTTT. Translated: CAIADEAGSTDTQYF.